What follows are 2 T cell receptor beta chains derived from one specimen sequenced in a study of blood T cell repertoires in COVID-19. Produced via immunoSEQ multiplex PCR; TCRdb's table is partial and in-frame only. This table has about 140,000 clones, nearly 85% appearing once. The sequenced sample was peripheral blood. The receptors were sampled from a human donor in a cohort sampled during active COVID-19.

This clone was detected only once. CDR3 bases: TGCGCCAGCAGCTTGGGTACTCACAATGAGCAGTTCTTC. Translated, it gives CASSLGTHNEQFF. V gene TRBV5-1 combines with J gene TRBJ2-1; D gene unclear. Trimming removed 0 bases at V and 5 bases at J, with 6 bases between. The CDR3 has 13 residues. Germline-derived CDR1 and CDR2 are SGHRS and YFSETQ.

V gene TRBV5-1 combines with J gene TRBJ2-1, with D unresolved. Trimming cost V 0 bases and J 1 base, with 11 bases left between them. CDR1 is SGHRS and CDR2 is YFSETQ in the germline V gene. The length of the CDR3 is 16 residues. The CDR3 sequence is CASSLAVSSSYNEQFF. CDR3 bases: TGCGCCAGCAGCTTGGCGGTGTCTTCTTCCTACAATGAGCAGTTCTTC. Using reference TRBV5-1 and TRBJ2-1 for the parts outside the CDR3, the full variable domain is KAGVTQTPRYLIKTRGQQVTLSCSPISGHRSVSWYQQTPGQGLQFLFEYFSETQRNKGNFPGRFSGRQFSNSRSEMNVSTLELGDSALYLCASSLAVSSSYNEQFFGPGTRLTVL.